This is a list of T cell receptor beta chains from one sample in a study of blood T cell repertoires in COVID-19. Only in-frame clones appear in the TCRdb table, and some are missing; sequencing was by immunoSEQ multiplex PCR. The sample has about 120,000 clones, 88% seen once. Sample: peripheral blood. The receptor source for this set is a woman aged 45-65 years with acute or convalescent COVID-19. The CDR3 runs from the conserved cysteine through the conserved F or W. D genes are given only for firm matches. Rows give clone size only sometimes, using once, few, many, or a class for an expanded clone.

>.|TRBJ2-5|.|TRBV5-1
CASSLGRGASGSETQYF
TGCGCCAGCAGCTTGGGGCGGGGTGCGAGTGGGTCAGAGACCCAGTACTTC
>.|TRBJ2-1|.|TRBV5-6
CASSFGYNEQFF
TGTGCCAGCAGCTTCGGCTACAATGAGCAGTTCTTC
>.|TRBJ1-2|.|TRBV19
CASRLGGVGNYGYTF
TGTGCCAGTAGGCTGGGAGGCGTGGGAAACTATGGCTACACCTTC
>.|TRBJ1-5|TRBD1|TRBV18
CASRDSLNQPQHF
TGTGCCAGCCGGGACAGCCTCAATCAGCCCCAGCATTTT
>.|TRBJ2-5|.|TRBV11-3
CASSLDNFETQYF
TGTGCCAGCAGCTTAGATAATTTTGAGACCCAGTACTTC
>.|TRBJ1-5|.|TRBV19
CASSMSLSNQPQHF
TGTGCCAGTAGTATGTCTCTTAGCAATCAGCCCCAGCATTTT
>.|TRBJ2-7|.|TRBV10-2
CASSPWEVNSYEQYF
TGCGCCAGCAGCCCGTGGGAGGTTAACTCCTACGAGCAGTACTTC
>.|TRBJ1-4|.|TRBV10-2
CASSESKAGAEKLFF
TGCGCCAGCAGTGAGTCCAAGGCAGGGGCTGAAAAACTGTTTTTT
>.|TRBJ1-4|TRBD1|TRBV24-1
CATRGQGLNEKLFF
TGTGCCACCAGGGGACAGGGACTTAATGAAAAACTGTTTTTT
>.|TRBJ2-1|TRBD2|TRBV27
CASRGTSLNNEQFF
TGTGCCAGCAGGGGGACTAGTTTAAACAATGAGCAGTTCTTC
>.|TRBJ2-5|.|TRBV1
CTSGLTQLVSEKETQYF
TGCACCAGCGGATTAACACAACTAGTTTCGGAAAAAGAGACCCAGTACTTC
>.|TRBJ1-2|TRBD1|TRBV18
CASSSNSQGARRGYTF
TGTGCCAGCTCATCAAATTCACAGGGGGCGCGTCGAGGCTACACCTTC
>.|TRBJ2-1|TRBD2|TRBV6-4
CASSGTSGQWDEQFF
TGTGCCAGCTCCGGGACTAGCGGGCAATGGGATGAGCAGTTCTTC
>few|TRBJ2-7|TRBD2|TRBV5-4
CASSPKGLAGMPSSYEQYF
TGTGCCAGCAGCCCGAAGGGACTAGCGGGGATGCCTAGCTCCTACGAGCAGTACTTC
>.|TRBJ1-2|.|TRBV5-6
CASSRDSYYGYTF
TGTGCCAGCAGCCGCGACAGTTACTATGGCTACACCTTC
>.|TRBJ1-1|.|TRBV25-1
CASRWRVDTEAFF
TGTGCCAGCAGATGGAGGGTAGACACTGAAGCTTTCTTT
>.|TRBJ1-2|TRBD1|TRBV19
CASRSTGAPNYGYTF
TGTGCCAGTAGAAGTACAGGGGCCCCTAACTATGGCTACACCTTC
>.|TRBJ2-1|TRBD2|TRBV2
CASGPAGYNEQFF
TGTGCCAGCGGGCCAGCGGGGTACAATGAGCAGTTCTTC
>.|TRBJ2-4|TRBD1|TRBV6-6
CASIGQGLAKNIQYF
TGTGCCAGCATAGGACAGGGGCTAGCCAAAAACATTCAGTACTTC
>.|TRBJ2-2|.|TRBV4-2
CASSQDEALFTGELFF
TGTGCCAGCAGCCAAGATGAGGCCCTATTCACCGGGGAGCTGTTTTTT
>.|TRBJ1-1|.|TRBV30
CAWSPGHRDTEAFF
TGTGCCTGGAGTCCGGGACACCGCGACACTGAAGCTTTCTTT
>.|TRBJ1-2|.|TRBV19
CASNPRENYGYTF
TGTGCCAGTAACCCCAGGGAAAACTATGGCTACACCTTC
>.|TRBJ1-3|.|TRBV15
CATSRDRGGGNTIYF
TGTGCCACCAGCAGAGATCGGGGGGGAGGAAACACCATATATTTT
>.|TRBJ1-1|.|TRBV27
CASHSPRDGNTEAFF
TGTGCCAGCCATAGCCCGCGGGACGGGAACACTGAAGCTTTCTTT
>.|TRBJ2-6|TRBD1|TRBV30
CAWVPQGVQSGANVLTF
TGTGCCTGGGTACCACAGGGGGTTCAATCTGGGGCCAACGTCCTGACTTTC